These 7 T cell receptor beta chains share one sample of origin, sequenced in a study of T cell responses to AZD1222 COVID-19 vaccine listed by TCRdb under 2021. The meaning of the sample's time point label: about 28 days (+/-7) after the second vaccine dose. Preparation of the library involved the immunoSEQ multiplex PCR assay. TCRdb retrieved this table from immuneACCESS and kept in-frame rearrangements only. Not all clones are present; in checked studies, unresolved V genes account for under half, and no reason is known for the remainder. Counted in this sample were approximately 150,000 clones; about 92% of them appeared once. The ten biggest clones cover roughly 1.5% of the sample. This material consisted of peripheral blood, taken 28 days after the second AZD1222 dose. These receptors originate from an adult who received the AZD1222 COVID-19 vaccine.

The gene calls are TRBV11-2 and TRBJ1-6; 8 bases match TRBD1. V lost 4 bases and J lost 6; bases outside the gene matches: 5. In germline, CDR1 is SGHAT, CDR2 FQNNGV. The CDR3 sequence is 15 residues long. The CDR3 is CASSSRGQGNSPLHF. The CDR3 nucleotides read TGTGCCAGCAGCTCCCGCGGACAGGGTAATTCACCCCTCCACTTT.

In this sample, this clone turned up a few times. The chain has TRBV7-9 and TRBJ2-7; D is undetermined. This CDR3 contains 16 residues. Germline V gives CDR1 SEHNR, CDR2 FQNEAQ (reference sequence). The germline V and J ends were trimmed by 3 bases and 0 bases, with 15 bases remaining between them. The CDR3 region is CASSFAFRRSSYEQYF. CDR3 sequence (DNA): TGTGCCAGCAGCTTTGCATTCCGCCGGAGCTCCTACGAGCAGTACTTC.

V gene TRBV5-6 combines with J gene TRBJ2-1; D unclear. V was trimmed by 2 bases and J by 4 bases, leaving 4 bases between them. Germline loops: CDR1 SGHDT, CDR2 YYEEEE. This CDR3 spans 12 amino acids. CDR3 nucleotides: TGTGCCAGCAGCTTTTTGTACAATGAGCAGTTCTTC. Residues: CASSFLYNEQFF.

This chain links TRBV7-3 with TRBJ2-1; D is possibly TRBD1 or TRBD2 (5 bases each). V was trimmed by 2 bases and J by 9 bases, leaving 11 bases between them. In germline, CDR1 is SGHTA, CDR2 FQGTGA. This CDR3 region has 13 residues. Written as DNA, the CDR3 is TGTGCCAGCAGCTTATTCTCTGGGGGTGAGCAGTTCTTC. Amino acid sequence: CASSLFSGGEQFF.

This chain connects TRBV30 to TRBJ2-3; D possibly matches TRBD1 or TRBD2 (5 bases each). The CDR3 runs to 14 residues. The germline gives CDR1 GTSNPN, CDR2 SVGIG (reference sequence). Between the trimmed V and J ends, which lost 4 bases and 3 bases, there was a span of 14 bases. The CDR3 loop reads CAWNEGMTTDTQYF. In DNA, the CDR3 is TGTGCCTGGAATGAGGGGATGACGACAGATACGCAGTATTTT.

This chain connects TRBV19 to TRBJ1-5; no firm D call. V was pared by 3 bases and J by 4 bases, with 10 bases between. The CDR3 is 14 amino acids. The germline V gene has CDR1 LNHDA and CDR2 SQIVND (reference sequence). In DNA, the CDR3 is TGTGCCAGTAGTATCTGGGGAACTAATCAGCCCCAGCATTTT. This translates into CASSIWGTNQPQHF.

The chain links TRBV10-3 to TRBJ1-4; 7 bases are a match to TRBD1. Trimming at V came to 3 bases and at J to 6 bases, leaving 10 bases not matched to a gene. The CDR3 covers 16 residues. Germline CDR1 and CDR2: ENHRY and SYGVKD. CDR3 in DNA: TGTGCCATCAGTGACGGAACAGGGGAGCAGGATGAAAAACTGTTTTTT. Its protein product is CAISDGTGEQDEKLFF.